This entry features one T cell receptor beta chain sequence. The sample comes from a study of blood T cell repertoires in COVID-19. The assay was immunoSEQ multiplex PCR, and TCRdb's table has in-frame clones only and misses some. The sample shows 100,000 or so clones, around four fifths of them seen only once. Germline CDR1 is KGHDR and CDR2 is SFDVKD. The V gene end was trimmed by 10 bases and the J gene end by 5 bases; junction bases not matched to a gene: 16. The CDR3 extends over 16 amino acids. Sample: peripheral blood. The clonotype was recovered from a man aged 50-60 years with active or convalescent COVID-19. The rearrangement links TRBV24-1 to TRBJ1-1; 9 bases agree with TRBD1. CDR3 amino acids: CATQTTKTGGWTEAFF. CDR3 nucleotides: TGTGCCACTCAGACAACCAAAACAGGGGGCTGGACTGAAGCTTTCTTT.